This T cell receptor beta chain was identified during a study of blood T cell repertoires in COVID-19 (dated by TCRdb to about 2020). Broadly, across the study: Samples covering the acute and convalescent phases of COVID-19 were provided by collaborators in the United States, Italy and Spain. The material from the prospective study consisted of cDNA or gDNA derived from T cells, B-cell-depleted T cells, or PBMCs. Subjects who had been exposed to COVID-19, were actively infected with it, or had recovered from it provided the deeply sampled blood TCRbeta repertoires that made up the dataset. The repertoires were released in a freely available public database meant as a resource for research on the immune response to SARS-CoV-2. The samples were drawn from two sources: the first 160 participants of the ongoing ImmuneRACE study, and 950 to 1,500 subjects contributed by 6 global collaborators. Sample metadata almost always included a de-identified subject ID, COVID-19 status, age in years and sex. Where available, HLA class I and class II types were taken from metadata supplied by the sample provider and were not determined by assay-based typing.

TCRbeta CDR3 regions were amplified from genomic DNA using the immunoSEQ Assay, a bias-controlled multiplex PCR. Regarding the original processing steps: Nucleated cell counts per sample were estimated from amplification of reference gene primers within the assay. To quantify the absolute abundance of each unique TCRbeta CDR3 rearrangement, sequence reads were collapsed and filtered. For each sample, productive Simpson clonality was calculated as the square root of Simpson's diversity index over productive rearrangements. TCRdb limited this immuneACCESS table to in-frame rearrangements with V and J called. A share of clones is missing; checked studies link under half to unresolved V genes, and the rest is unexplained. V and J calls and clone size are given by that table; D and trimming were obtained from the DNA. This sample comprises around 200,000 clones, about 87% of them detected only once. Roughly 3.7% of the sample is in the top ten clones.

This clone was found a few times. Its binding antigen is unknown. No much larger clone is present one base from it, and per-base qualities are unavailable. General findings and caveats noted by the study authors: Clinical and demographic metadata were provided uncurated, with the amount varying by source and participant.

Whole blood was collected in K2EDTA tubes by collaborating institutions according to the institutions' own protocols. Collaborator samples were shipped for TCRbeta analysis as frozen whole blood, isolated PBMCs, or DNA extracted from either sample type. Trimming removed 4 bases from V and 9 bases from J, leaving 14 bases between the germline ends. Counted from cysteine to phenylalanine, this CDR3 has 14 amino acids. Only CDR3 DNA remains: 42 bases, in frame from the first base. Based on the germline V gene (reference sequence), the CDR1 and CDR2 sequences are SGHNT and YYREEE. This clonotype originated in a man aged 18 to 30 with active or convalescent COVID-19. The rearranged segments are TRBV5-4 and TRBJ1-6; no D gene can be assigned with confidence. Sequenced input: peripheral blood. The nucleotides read TGTGCCAGCAGCCCTCGAGAGGCACGTTCACCCCTCCACTTT. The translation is CASSPREARSPLHF.